Each of the 21 T cell receptor beta chains below was sequenced from the same sample in a study of T cell repertoires in cytomegalovirus infection. From the reads, TCRdb called clonotypes with MiXCR, one entry per CDR3 protein. This table holds fewer than 700,000 distinct CDR3 sequences, 20% to 25% found once. Sequencing input: CD8+ T cells from PBMCs. The receptor source for this set is a human donor in good health (CMV status not recorded). Some clones in this sample may be carry-over from other donors' samples.

About this clonotype: A junction boundary mismatches the germline segment, possibly from a read error. This chain links TRBV7-2 with TRBJ2-7; the D call may be TRBD1 or TRBD2 (5 bases each). CDR3 length equals 15 residues. In germline, CDR1 is SGHTA, CDR2 FQGNSA. The CDR3 loop is CANSSARDAHGEQYF. The CDR3 DNA is TGTGCCAACAGCTCCGCCCGGGACGCCCACGGGGAGCAGTACTTC.

The J gene is TRBJ2-3, the V gene TRBV4-1, with 9 bases fitting TRBD1. The V segment lost 3 bases and the J segment 6 bases; nucleotides outside the gene matches: 13. This CDR3 is built from 17 residues. CDR1 is MGHRA, CDR2 YSYEKL, per germline. This CDR3 is CASSHPPEGTGQDTQYF. The DNA for the CDR3 is TGCGCCAGCAGCCACCCACCCGAAGGGACAGGGCAGGATACGCAGTATTTT.

J is TRBJ2-6 and V is TRBV6-6, with 8 bases aligning to TRBD1. Germline CDR1 reads MNHNY; CDR2 reads SVGAGI (reference sequence). The CDR3 spans 18 residues. V trimming: 4 bases; J trimming: 2 bases; junction bases outside the gene matches: 10. The DNA of the CDR3 is TGTGCCAGCAGTTCCTTTAGGACAGGGCCGACTGGGGCCAACGTCCTGACTTTC. This gives the protein CASSSFRTGPTGANVLTF.

A few counts support this clonotype. The rearrangement joins TRBV10-3 to TRBJ2-1, with D perhaps TRBD2 (5 bases). This CDR3 has 12 amino acids. Germline V gene data show CDR1 as ENHRY and CDR2 as SYGVKD. V dropped 8 bases and J dropped 5 bases, with 10 bases sitting between them. The CDR3 DNA sequence: TGTGCCATCCTCGGGAAACACAATGAGCAGTTCTTC. Its translation: CAILGKHNEQFF.

This clonotype has only a few counts. The V gene is TRBV7-4, the J gene TRBJ1-1; D ambiguous. CDR1 is SGHVT and CDR2 is SQSDAQ in the germline V gene. Deletions cut 2 bases from V and 0 bases from J, with 10 bases between. The length of the CDR3 is 15 residues. In DNA, the CDR3 is TGTGCCAGCAGCTTACCGTCTACTCTGAACACTGAAGCTTTCTTT. The encoded protein is CASSLPSTLNTEAFF.

This clonotype was counted between two and nine times. This chain joins TRBV2 and TRBJ2-7; D is perhaps TRBD1 (5 bases). The CDR3 totals 13 residues. Looked up from germline, CDR1 is SNHLY and CDR2 is FYNNEI. The V gene lost 3 bases and the J gene lost 3 bases, with 9 bases spanning the gap. The CDR3 bases are TGTGCCAGCAGTGACAGGGTCGGCTACGAGCAGTACTTC. Protein product: CASSDRVGYEQYF.

The chain combines TRBV6-5 with TRBJ2-7, with D perhaps matching TRBD1 or TRBD2 (5 bases each). Germline lookup yields CDR1 MNHEY and CDR2 SVGAGI. The CDR3 length is 14 residues. Trimming took off 1 base at V and 0 bases at J, with 7 bases between the two ends. This CDR3 is CASSYFGGSYEQYF. CDR3 in DNA: TGTGCCAGCAGTTACTTTGGGGGCTCCTACGAGCAGTACTTC.

The rearrangement joins TRBV29-1 to TRBJ2-5; possibly TRBD1 for D (6 bases). Trimming cost V 5 bases and J 7 bases, with 17 bases left between them. Looked up from germline, CDR1 is SQVTM and CDR2 is ANQGSEA. This CDR3 has 13 residues. CDR3 nucleotide sequence: TGCAGCGTTCCCGGGACAATCACGGGGACCCAGTACTTC. This encodes CSVPGTITGTQYF. Variable domain in full (rest from reference TRBV29-1 and TRBJ2-5): SAVISQKPSRDICQRGTSLTIQCQVDSQVTMMFWYRQQPGQSLTLIATANQGSEATYESGFVIDKFPISRPNLTFSTLTVSNMSPEDSSIYLCSVPGTITGTQYFGPGTRLLVL.

V gene TRBV12-3 or TRBV12-4 combines with J gene TRBJ2-1; 9 nucleotides match TRBD1. This CDR3 comprises 15 residues. V lost 3 bases to trimming and J lost 3 bases; unmatched junction nucleotides: 3. This CDR3 is CASSFQDRGYNEQFF. Here the CDR3 DNA reads TGTGCCAGCAGTTTTCAGGACAGGGGCTACAATGAGCAGTTCTTC.

The rearrangement links TRBV18 to TRBJ1-1; D unresolved. V gave up 5 bases and J gave up 6 bases, with 16 bases separating them. Germline values: CDR1 KGHSH, CDR2 LQKENI. The length of the CDR3 is 14 residues. CDR3 nucleotides: TGTGCCAGCTCAAAAGATTTCACGGCCCCTGAAGCTTTCTTT. It encodes CASSKDFTAPEAFF.

The rearrangement joins TRBV4-3 to TRBJ1-3; 12 bases fit TRBD1. The V gene end was trimmed by 0 bases and the J gene end by 8 bases; junction bases not matched to a gene: 5. CDR1 is LGHNA, CDR2 YSLEER, per germline. This CDR3 contains 16 residues. In DNA form, the CDR3 reads TGCGCCAGCAGCCAAGAATGGGGACAGGGGGCCGACACCATATATTTT. Its protein is CASSQEWGQGADTIYF.

Points on this clonotype: Given a much more abundant clone one base away, this may be a read error. This chain connects TRBV7-6 to TRBJ2-1; D gene ambiguous. The CDR3 covers 14 residues. Per germline, CDR1 SGHVS and CDR2 FNYEAQ. V was clipped by 2 bases and J by 5 bases, with 10 bases between them. CDR3 sequence (DNA): TGTGCCAGCAGCTTATACAAAAGAAACAATGAGCAGTTCTTC. Its translation is CASSLYKRNNEQFF.

This clonotype has more than one count but fewer than ten. In nucleotides, the CDR3 is TGTGCCAGCAGCTTAGCCGTGGGGGGCGACGAGCAGTACTTC. It codes for CASSLAVGGDEQYF. The chain joins TRBV7-6 to TRBJ2-7; the D call may be TRBD1 or TRBD2 (6 bases each). The CDR3 runs 14 residues. CDR1 is SGHVS, CDR2 FNYEAQ, per germline. With 0 bases removed from V and 5 bases from J, the gap between germline ends came to 11 bases.

This clonotype was seen a handful of times. The chain is built from TRBV28 and TRBJ2-5; a possible D gene is TRBD1 (6 bases). The V gene lost 5 bases and the J gene lost 3 bases, with 16 bases spanning the gap. The CDR3 loop spans 15 amino acids. Per the germline V gene, CDR1 is MDHEN and CDR2 is SYDVKM. CDR3 nucleotides: TGTGCCAGCAGTATTAGGACAGCGGCAAAAGAGACCCAGTACTTC. Protein product: CASSIRTAAKETQYF.

V gene TRBV7-8 combines with J gene TRBJ2-6; D gene unclear. The germline V and J ends were trimmed by 5 bases and 2 bases, with 13 bases remaining between them. CDR3 length: 16 amino acids. CDR1 and CDR2 from the germline V gene are SGHVS and FQNEAQ. The CDR3 sequence: CASSPLEGPGANVLTF. The CDR3 coding sequence is TGTGCCAGCAGCCCGTTGGAAGGGCCTGGGGCCAACGTCCTGACTTTC.

On this clonotype itself: Just one base apart from a much larger clone, this may be a read error. This chain joins TRBV7-1 and TRBJ1-1; D not certain. TRBV7-1 is assigned to the ORF class and has an uncertain function. The CDR3 is 9 amino acids. V shed 5 bases and J shed 6 bases, with 1 base lying between them. The CDR3 nucleotides read TGTGCCAGCAGCGCTGAAGCTTTCTTT. This translates into CASSAEAFF.

The chain combines TRBV3-1 with TRBJ2-7, with 7 nucleotides matching TRBD1. From germline, CDR1 is LGHDT and CDR2 YNNKEL (reference sequence). V dropped 0 bases and J dropped 1; count of bases not matched to a gene: 6. The CDR3 contains 16 residues. CDR3 in amino acids: CASSQDGDRVSYEQYF. In nucleotides, the CDR3 is TGTGCCAGCAGCCAAGACGGCGACAGGGTTTCCTACGAGCAGTACTTC.

The chain combines TRBV2 with TRBJ2-7; 7 nucleotides match TRBD2. This CDR3 is built from 12 residues. CDR1 and CDR2 (germline): SNHLY, FYNNEI. The junction had 5 bases not matched to a gene; V was cut back by 8 bases and J by 4 bases. The CDR3 sequence: CASLEGGYEQYV. In nucleotides, the CDR3 is TGTGCCAGCCTAGAGGGAGGGTACGAGCAGTACGTC.

This chain links TRBV7-4 with TRBJ1-4; 7 bases agree with TRBD1. The CDR3 is made up of 15 amino acids. Germline trimming cut 3 bases from V and 5 bases from J; bases unmatched to any gene: 6. Germline V CDR1 and CDR2: SGHVT, SQSDAQ. CDR3 region: CASSLKTGNNEKLFF. Written as DNA, the CDR3 is TGTGCCAGCAGCTTGAAGACAGGGAACAATGAAAAACTGTTTTTT.

This clonotype was seen many times. The V gene is TRBV5-5, the J gene TRBJ2-1, with 12 bases that match TRBD2. This CDR3 contains 14 residues. Germline trimming cut 3 bases from V and 8 bases from J; bases unmatched to any gene: 3. Germline V CDR1 and CDR2: SGHKS, YYEKEE (reference sequence). The CDR3 sequence: CASSSRLAGDEQFF. The CDR3 DNA reads TGTGCCAGCAGCTCTCGACTAGCGGGGGATGAGCAGTTCTTC.

This clonotype was picked up many times. This chain links TRBV12-3 or TRBV12-4 with TRBJ1-5, with D unresolved. CDR3 length: 13 residues. The V and J ends lost 1 base and 4 bases respectively, with 5 bases between them. This CDR3 is CASSLGKNQPQHF. In DNA, the CDR3 is TGTGCCAGCAGTTTAGGCAAAAATCAGCCCCAGCATTTT.